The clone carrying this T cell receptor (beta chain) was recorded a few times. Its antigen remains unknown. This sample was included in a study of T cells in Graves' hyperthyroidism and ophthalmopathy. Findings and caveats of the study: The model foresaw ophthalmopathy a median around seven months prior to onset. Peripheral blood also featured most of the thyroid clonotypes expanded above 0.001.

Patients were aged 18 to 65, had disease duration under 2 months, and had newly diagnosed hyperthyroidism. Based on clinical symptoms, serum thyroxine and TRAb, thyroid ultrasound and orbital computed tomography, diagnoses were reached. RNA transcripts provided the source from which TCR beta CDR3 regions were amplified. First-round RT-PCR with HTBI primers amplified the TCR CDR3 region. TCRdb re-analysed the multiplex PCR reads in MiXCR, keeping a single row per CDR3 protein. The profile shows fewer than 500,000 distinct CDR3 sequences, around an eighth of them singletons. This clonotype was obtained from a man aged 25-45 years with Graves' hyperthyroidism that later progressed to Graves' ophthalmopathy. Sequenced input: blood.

The chain's CDR3 is CASSLAGWGRWRQPQHF. The CDR3 DNA is TGTGCCAGCAGTTTGGCCGGTTGGGGGCGGTGGCGTCAGCCCCAGCATTTT. The chain recombines TRBV6-9 with TRBJ1-5; D may be TRBD1 (6 bases). Trimming took off 4 bases at V and 6 bases at J, with 22 bases between the two ends. CDR1 is MNHGY and CDR2 is SVAAGI in the germline V gene. The CDR3 is 17 residues long.